Sequencing of this TCR beta chain was carried out in a study of T cell clusters in autoimmune cytopenias. Points from the study as a whole: No experiment has yet validated the function of the T cell clusters defined in silico. TRB repertoire shifts in secondary cytopenia and chronic lymphocytic leukemia mostly reflected lymphoma, not autoimmunity. Healthy donors had roughly 2.9-fold more exclusive TRB clusters than active autoimmune hepatitis patients. A dominant lymphoma-associated repertoire apparently masked the cluster-lack signature in secondary cytopenia versus chronic lymphocytic leukemia.

Germline V gene lookup returns CDR1 GTSNPN and CDR2 SVGIG (reference sequence). This CDR3 contains 13 residues. Each sample's input was around 250 ng genomic DNA, 35,000 to 40,000 genome equivalents. TRB was amplified by touch-down multiplex PCR, primer pools A and B combined. TCRdb re-called the multiplex PCR reads and gives one entry per CDR3 protein, without DNA. In all, the sample yields under 15,000 distinct CDR3 sequences. Note on this clonotype: Its antigen is not identified.

The source of this sequence is a human donor with an autoimmune cytopenia or autoimmune hepatitis (not recorded which). Sequencing was performed on peripheral blood. This chain joins TRBV30 and TRBJ1-1. The CDR3: CAWSVGRDTEAFF.